A single sample gave rise to the 27 T cell receptor beta chains below, sequenced in a study of cytomegalovirus exposure and HLA in healthy donors. The primer mix had 60 Vbeta and 13 Jbeta primers. Libraries were prepared by immunoSEQ multiplex PCR; TCRdb keeps only in-frame clonotypes and omits some of them. Here the sample spans about 150,000 clones, 75% to 85% being singletons. The specimen was PBMCs. These receptors all stem from a man in his forties or fifties in good health and CMV-seropositive.

The V call is TRBV5-6, the J call TRBJ2-1; TRBD2 agrees at 11 bases. This CDR3 is 15 amino acids long. Per germline, CDR1 SGHDT and CDR2 YYEEEE. The V and J ends lost 7 bases and 8 bases, in that order; junction bases with no gene match: 11. The CDR3 region is CASVKIAGGSYEQFF. In DNA, the CDR3 is TGTGCCAGCGTAAAAATAGCGGGAGGGAGTTATGAGCAGTTCTTC.

The rearrangement uses TRBV5-1 and TRBJ1-3, with D maybe TRBD1 (6 bases). Looked up from germline, CDR1 is SGHRS and CDR2 is YFSETQ. Trimming pared 1 base from V and 3 bases from J, leaving 8 bases between. The length of the CDR3 is 14 residues. The CDR3 region is CASSLQGFGNTIYF. Written as DNA, the CDR3 is TGCGCCAGCAGCTTGCAGGGGTTTGGAAACACCATATATTTT.

This chain uses TRBV5-1 with TRBJ2-7, with TRBD2 matching 13 bases. Losses at the gene ends were 4 bases for V and 7 bases for J; bases not matched to a gene: 14. Germline CDR1 is SGHRS and CDR2 is YFSETQ. This CDR3 spans 17 amino acids. The CDR3 loop is CASSPPILAGGPGEQYF. The CDR3 DNA follows: TGCGCCAGCAGCCCCCCGATACTAGCGGGAGGGCCTGGGGAGCAGTACTTC.

The CDR3 bases are TGTGCCAGCAGTTACGACTCAAGCTCCTACAATGAGCAGTTCTTC. This sequence encodes CASSYDSSSYNEQFF. This chain connects TRBV6-5 to TRBJ2-1, with no clear D. The CDR3 has 15 residues. Germline CDR1 reads MNHEY; CDR2 reads SVGAGI. Trimming removed 2 bases at V and 0 bases at J, with 8 bases between.

J is TRBJ2-3 and V is TRBV4-2; the match to TRBD2 covers 11 bases. With 4 bases clipped from V and 2 bases from J, the junction kept 11 bases outside the gene matches. This CDR3 is built from 18 residues. CDR1 and CDR2 (germline): LGHNA, YNFKEQ. CDR3 amino acids: CASSLGTSGNHYTDTQYF. The CDR3 region has the DNA TGTGCCAGCAGCCTCGGGACTAGCGGCAACCATTACACAGATACGCAGTATTTT.

The J gene is TRBJ2-7, the V gene TRBV5-1; 8 bases are a match to TRBD1. Germline V gives CDR1 SGHRS, CDR2 YFSETQ. The CDR3 is made up of 15 amino acids. The trim removed 5 bases at V and 1 base at J, leaving 8 bases unmatched. For the CDR3, the DNA is TGCGCCAGCAGGCTAGACAGGGGTATATCCTACGAGCAGTACTTC. It specifies CASRLDRGISYEQYF.

The chain joins TRBV4-2 to TRBJ2-6, with D maybe TRBD1 (6 bases). The CDR3 runs to 19 residues. Germline assignment: CDR1 LGHNA and CDR2 YNFKEQ. With 4 bases removed from V and 0 bases from J, the gap between germline ends came to 19 bases. The CDR3 bases are TGTGCCAGCAGCCTAGACGCTGGAGGACAGCACTCTGGGGCCAACGTCCTGACTTTC. It yields the protein CASSLDAGGQHSGANVLTF.

The CDR3: CATKRDSSYEQYF. The CDR3 DNA reads TGCGCCACGAAAAGGGACAGCTCCTACGAGCAGTACTTC. V and J are TRBV5-1 and TRBJ2-7; 7 nucleotides align to TRBD1. CDR1 SGHRS and CDR2 YFSETQ come from the germline V gene. This CDR3 has 13 residues. V was pared by 9 bases and J by 0 bases, with 6 bases of the junction left unmatched.

V usage is TRBV28 and J usage is TRBJ2-1; 10 bases agree with TRBD2. Germline V gene lookup returns CDR1 MDHEN and CDR2 SYDVKM. CDR3 size: 17 residues. Trimming removed 7 bases from V and 0 bases from J; junction bases left unmatched: 9. As DNA, the CDR3 is TGTGCCAGCACGACTAGCGGGCCAAGAAGCTCCTACAATGAGCAGTTCTTC. It codes for CASTTSGPRSSYNEQFF.

This chain joins TRBV5-1 and TRBJ2-2; D remains unclear. Germline loops: CDR1 SGHRS, CDR2 YFSETQ. The CDR3 spans 14 residues. The V end lost 4 bases, the J end lost 2 bases, and 9 bases lay between the germline ends. The CDR3 coding sequence is TGCGCCAGCAGCACTGGCGGCAACACCGGGGAGCTGTTTTTT. Protein: CASSTGGNTGELFF.

This chain links TRBV28 with TRBJ1-5, with 9 bases identical to TRBD1. V was pared by 6 bases and J by 0 bases, with 9 bases of the junction left unmatched. Per germline, CDR1 MDHEN and CDR2 SYDVKM. This CDR3 is 17 amino acids long. DNA of the CDR3: TGTGCCAGCAGCCCGGGACAGGGTTTCAATAGCAATCAGCCCCAGCATTTT. Amino acid sequence: CASSPGQGFNSNQPQHF.

The rearrangement uses TRBV5-1 and TRBJ2-1, with D hard to call. CDR1 is SGHRS, CDR2 YFSETQ, per germline. Trimming pared 2 bases from V and 2 bases from J, leaving 5 bases between. The length of the CDR3 is 13 residues. CDR3 amino acids: CASSFIAYNEQFF. The CDR3 DNA sequence: TGCGCCAGCAGCTTCATAGCCTACAATGAGCAGTTCTTC.

This clone has only one observation. The chain couples TRBV5-1 to TRBJ2-7, with 11 bases that match TRBD2. In germline, CDR1 is SGHRS, CDR2 YFSETQ. This CDR3 is built from 17 residues. Trimming removed 4 bases from V and 7 bases from J; junction bases left unmatched: 16. CDR3 nucleotide sequence: TGCGCCAGCAGCCCGTATAGCGGGAGGGCCTTTATAATGGAGCAGTACTTC. Protein product: CASSPYSGRAFIMEQYF.

This clone has a single count. J is TRBJ2-1 and V is TRBV5-1; 9 nucleotides match TRBD2. This CDR3 spans 14 amino acids. Germline CDR1 is SGHRS and CDR2 is YFSETQ. The CDR3 sequence: CASAEVAGVNEQFF. Written as DNA, the CDR3 is TGCGCGAGCGCGGAAGTAGCGGGAGTAAATGAGCAGTTCTTC.

As concerns this clone: The junction differs from germline at one of its ends, possibly a read error. The gene calls are TRBV27 and TRBJ2-2, with 8 nucleotides matching TRBD2. The V gene's germline CDR1 is MNHEY and CDR2 SMNVEV (reference sequence). The CDR3 has 13 amino acids. CDR3 sequence: CPSSWTSRSELFF. The CDR3 coding sequence is TGTCCCAGCAGCTGGACTAGCCGATCCGAGCTGTTTTTT.

V usage is TRBV5-1 and J usage is TRBJ1-2, with TRBD1 matching over 8 bases. CDR1 and CDR2 (germline): SGHRS, YFSETQ. The CDR3 is made up of 16 amino acids. The ends lost 4 bases at V and 3 bases at J; junction bases unmatched: 11. CDR3 residues: CASSPNAGGRDYGYTF. As DNA, the CDR3 is TGCGCCAGCAGCCCAAACGCAGGGGGCCGGGACTATGGCTACACCTTC.

J is TRBJ1-1 and V is TRBV2; no clear D. V lost 7 bases to trimming and J lost 1 base, with 13 bases between them. This CDR3 spans 14 amino acids. The V gene's germline CDR1 is SNHLY and CDR2 FYNNEI. CDR3 nucleotide sequence: TGTGCCAGCACCCGGGATACACCGAACACTGAAGCTTTCTTT. As protein: CASTRDTPNTEAFF.

V is TRBV2 and J is TRBJ1-2; weak D call: TRBD1 (6 bases). Trimming shortened V by 3 bases and J by 3 bases, and 8 bases separated the two germline ends. The CDR3 contains 13 residues. Germline assignment: CDR1 SNHLY and CDR2 FYNNEI. Here the CDR3 reads CASSEDSDYGYTF. The CDR3 coding sequence is TGTGCCAGCAGTGAGGACAGCGACTATGGCTACACCTTC. Supplemented by reference TRBV2 and TRBJ1-2, the full variable domain reads EPEVTQTPSHQVTQMGQEVILRCVPISNHLYFYWYRQILGQKVEFLVSFYNNEISEKSEIFDDQFSVERPDGSNFTLKIRSTKLEDSAMYFCASSEDSDYGYTFGSGTRLTVV.

The chain couples TRBV9 to TRBJ1-2, with D hard to call. CDR1 and CDR2 from the germline V gene are SGDLS and YYNGEE. Between the trimmed V and J ends, which lost 3 bases and 0 bases, there was a span of 12 bases. The CDR3 sequence is 15 residues long. CDR3 coding DNA: TGTGCCAGCAGCGCGAGAGTCGGTTCTAACTATGGCTACACCTTC. Translated: CASSARVGSNYGYTF.

The chain couples TRBV6-5 to TRBJ2-2; TRBD2 aligns across 9 bases. The trim removed 2 bases at V and 6 bases at J, leaving 4 bases unmatched. This CDR3 region has 15 residues. In germline, CDR1 is MNHEY, CDR2 SVGAGI. In DNA form, the CDR3 reads TGTGCCAGCAGTTACAGCGGCGGGAGGGCCGGGGAGCTGTTTTTT. Amino acids: CASSYSGGRAGELFF.

The chain uses TRBV19 and TRBJ1-4; TRBD1 agrees at 9 bases. J was trimmed by 7 bases and V by 7 bases; bases with no gene match: 7. This CDR3 has 14 residues. From germline, CDR1 is LNHDA and CDR2 SQIVND (reference sequence). The CDR3 sequence: CASNNRGLAEKLFF. CDR3 sequence (DNA): TGTGCCAGTAATAACAGGGGGCTGGCTGAAAAACTGTTTTTT.

The chain carries TRBV4-1 and TRBJ2-5; 11 bases fit TRBD1. This CDR3 has 16 residues. J gave up 2 bases and V 1 base, and 3 bases lay outside the gene matches. The germline CDR1 and CDR2 sequences are MGHRA and YSYEKL. CDR3 in amino acids: CASSQVGTGGQETQYF. In DNA form, the CDR3 reads TGCGCCAGCAGCCAAGTCGGGACAGGGGGACAAGAGACCCAGTACTTC.

A note on this clone: The junction differs from germline at one of its ends, possibly a read error. The genes are TRBV4-1 and TRBJ2-5; 8 bases are shared with TRBD1. The CDR3 runs to 16 residues. The germline V gene encodes CDR1 MGHRA and CDR2 YSYEKL. The CDR3 reads CASSQELQGARETQYF. In DNA, the CDR3 is TGTGCCAGCAGCCAAGAACTCCAGGGGGCTCGGGAGACCCAGTACTTC.

The rearrangement joins TRBV6-6 to TRBJ2-3; D possibly corresponds to TRBD1 (6 bases). Trimming pared 6 bases from V and 2 bases from J, leaving 12 bases between. The CDR3 is 14 residues long. Germline-derived CDR1 and CDR2 are MNHNY and SVGAGI (reference sequence). In nucleotides, the CDR3 is TGTGCCAGCAGGATGAGACAGGACACAGATACGCAGTATTTT. Protein sequence: CASRMRQDTDTQYF.

The genes are TRBV19 and TRBJ2-3; D is perhaps TRBD2 (6 bases). V lost 4 bases and J lost 2, with 10 bases in between. From germline, CDR1 is LNHDA and CDR2 SQIVND (reference sequence). CDR3 length equals 14 residues. The CDR3 DNA sequence: TGTGCCAGTAGTACTCGGGAGACCACAGATACGCAGTATTTT. Its protein is CASSTRETTDTQYF.

This sequence joins TRBV7-6 and TRBJ2-2; D may be TRBD1 (6 bases). V shed 5 bases and J shed 1 base, with 14 bases lying between them. The germline V gene encodes CDR1 SGHVS and CDR2 FNYEAQ. The CDR3 has 16 amino acids. Here the CDR3 DNA reads TGTGCCAGCAGCACAGCCGGGACACTGAACACCGGGGAGCTGTTTTTT. It translates to CASSTAGTLNTGELFF.

This chain connects TRBV9 to TRBJ2-3; TRBD2 matches 9 bases. The germline CDR1 and CDR2 sequences are SGDLS and YYNGEE. The CDR3 loop spans 16 amino acids. V lost 2 bases, J lost 5 bases, and 9 bases stayed unmatched. The CDR3 spells CASSVLAGAGRDTQYF. CDR3 DNA: TGTGCCAGCAGCGTCTTAGCGGGGGCTGGGAGAGATACGCAGTATTTT.